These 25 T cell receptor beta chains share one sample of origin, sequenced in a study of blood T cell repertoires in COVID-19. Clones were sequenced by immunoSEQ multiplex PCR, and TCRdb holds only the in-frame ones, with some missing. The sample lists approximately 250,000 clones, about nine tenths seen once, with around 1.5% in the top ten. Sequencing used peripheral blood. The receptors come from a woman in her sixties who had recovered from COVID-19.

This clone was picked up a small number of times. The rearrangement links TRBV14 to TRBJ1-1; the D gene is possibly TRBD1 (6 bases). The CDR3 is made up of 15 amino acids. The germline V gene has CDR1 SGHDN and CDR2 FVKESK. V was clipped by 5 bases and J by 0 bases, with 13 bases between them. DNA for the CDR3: TGTGCCAGCAGCTCACGACGGACAGTGAACACTGAAGCTTTCTTT. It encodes CASSSRRTVNTEAFF.

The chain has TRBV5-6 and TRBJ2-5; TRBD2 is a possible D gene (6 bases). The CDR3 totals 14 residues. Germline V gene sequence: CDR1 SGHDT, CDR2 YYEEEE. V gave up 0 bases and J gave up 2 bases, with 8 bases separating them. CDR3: CASSLAGGQETQYF. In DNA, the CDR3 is TGTGCCAGCAGCTTGGCCGGGGGTCAAGAGACCCAGTACTTC.

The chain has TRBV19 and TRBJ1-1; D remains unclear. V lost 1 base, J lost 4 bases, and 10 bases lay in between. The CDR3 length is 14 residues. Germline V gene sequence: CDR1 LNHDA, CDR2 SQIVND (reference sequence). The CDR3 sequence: CASSIVAGGTEAFF. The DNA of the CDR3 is TGTGCCAGTAGTATAGTTGCAGGAGGCACTGAAGCTTTCTTT.

The CDR3: CASSMRRGAASYEQYF. Here the CDR3 DNA reads TGTGCCAGTAGTATGCGCAGGGGGGCTGCCTCCTACGAGCAGTACTTC. The V call is TRBV19, the J call TRBJ2-7, with D perhaps TRBD1 (7 bases). This CDR3 has 16 residues. V was clipped by 3 bases and J by 0 bases, with 15 bases between them. Germline values: CDR1 LNHDA, CDR2 SQIVND (reference sequence).

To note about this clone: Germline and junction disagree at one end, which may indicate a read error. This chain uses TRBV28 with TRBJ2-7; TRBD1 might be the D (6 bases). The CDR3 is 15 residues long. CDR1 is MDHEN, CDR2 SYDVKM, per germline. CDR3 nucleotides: TGTGCCAGCAGTCGACCGGACAGAACCAGCTACCAGCAGTACTTC. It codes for CASSRPDRTSYQQYF.

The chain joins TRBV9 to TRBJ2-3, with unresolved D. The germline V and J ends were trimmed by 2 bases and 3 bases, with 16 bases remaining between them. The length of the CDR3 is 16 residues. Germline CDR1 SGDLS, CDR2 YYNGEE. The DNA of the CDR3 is TGTGCCAGCAGCGTCCCTCCTAGAGATGGTACAGATACGCAGTATTTT. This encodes CASSVPPRDGTDTQYF.

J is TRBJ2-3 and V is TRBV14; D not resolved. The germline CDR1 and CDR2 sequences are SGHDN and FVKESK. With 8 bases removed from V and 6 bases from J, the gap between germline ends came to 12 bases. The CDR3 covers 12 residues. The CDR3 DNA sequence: TGTGCCAGCGGAACAGTTCCCGATACGCAGTATTTT. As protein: CASGTVPDTQYF.

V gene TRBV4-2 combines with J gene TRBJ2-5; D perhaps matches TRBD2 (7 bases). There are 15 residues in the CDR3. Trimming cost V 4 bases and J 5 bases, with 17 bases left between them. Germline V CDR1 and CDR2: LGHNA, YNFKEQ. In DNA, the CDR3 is TGTGCCAGCAGCCCCCAAACGGGGGGCGGGGAGACCCAGTACTTC. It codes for CASSPQTGGGETQYF.

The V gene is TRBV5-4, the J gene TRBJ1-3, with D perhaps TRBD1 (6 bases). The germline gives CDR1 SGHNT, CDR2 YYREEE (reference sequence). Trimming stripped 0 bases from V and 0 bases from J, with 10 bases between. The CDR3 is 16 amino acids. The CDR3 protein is CASSLAGGSSGNTIYF. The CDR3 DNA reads TGTGCCAGCAGCTTGGCGGGGGGCTCCTCTGGAAACACCATATATTTT.

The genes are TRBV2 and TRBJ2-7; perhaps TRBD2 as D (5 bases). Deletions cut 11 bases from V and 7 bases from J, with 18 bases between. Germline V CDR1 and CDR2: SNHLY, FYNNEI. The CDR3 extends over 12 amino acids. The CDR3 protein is CAATSGIYEQYF. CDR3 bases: TGTGCCGCAACTAGTGGCATCTATGAGCAGTACTTC. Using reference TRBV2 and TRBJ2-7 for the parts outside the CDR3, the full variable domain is EPEVTQTPSHQVTQMGQEVILRCVPISNHLYFYWYRQILGQKVEFLVSFYNNEISEKSEIFDDQFSVERPDGSNFTLKIRSTKLEDSAMYFCAATSGIYEQYFGPGTRLTVT.

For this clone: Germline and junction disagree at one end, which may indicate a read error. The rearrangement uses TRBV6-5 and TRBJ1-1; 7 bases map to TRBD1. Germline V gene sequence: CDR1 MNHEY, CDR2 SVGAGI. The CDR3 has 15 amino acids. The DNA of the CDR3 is TGTGCCAGCAGTTCCCCCCTACGTCAACCGGGACAGTCCCGATTT. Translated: CASSSPLRQPGQSRF.

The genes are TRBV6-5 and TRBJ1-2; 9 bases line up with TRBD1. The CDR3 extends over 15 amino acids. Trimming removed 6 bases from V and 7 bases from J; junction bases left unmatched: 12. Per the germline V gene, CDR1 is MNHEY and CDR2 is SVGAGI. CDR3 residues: CASRIPGQGGAGYTF. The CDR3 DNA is TGTGCCAGCAGAATCCCGGGACAGGGTGGAGCTGGCTACACCTTC.

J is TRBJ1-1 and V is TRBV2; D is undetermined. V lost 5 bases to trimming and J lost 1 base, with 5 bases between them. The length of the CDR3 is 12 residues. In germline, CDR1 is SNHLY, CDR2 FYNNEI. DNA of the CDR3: TGTGCCAGCAGTACCGGGAACACTGAAGCTTTCTTT. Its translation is CASSTGNTEAFF.

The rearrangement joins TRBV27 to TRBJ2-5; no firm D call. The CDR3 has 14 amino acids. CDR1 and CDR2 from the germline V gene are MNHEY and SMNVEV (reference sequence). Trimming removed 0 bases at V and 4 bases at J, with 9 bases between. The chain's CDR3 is CASSLSGVPETQYF. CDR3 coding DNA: TGTGCCAGCAGTTTATCGGGCGTCCCAGAGACCCAGTACTTC.

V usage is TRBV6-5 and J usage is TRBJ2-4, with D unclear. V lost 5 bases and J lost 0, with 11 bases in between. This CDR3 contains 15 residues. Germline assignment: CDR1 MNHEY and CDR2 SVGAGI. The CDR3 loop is CASSPPQLAKNIQYF. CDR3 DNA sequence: TGTGCCAGCAGTCCCCCCCAACTAGCCAAAAACATTCAGTACTTC.

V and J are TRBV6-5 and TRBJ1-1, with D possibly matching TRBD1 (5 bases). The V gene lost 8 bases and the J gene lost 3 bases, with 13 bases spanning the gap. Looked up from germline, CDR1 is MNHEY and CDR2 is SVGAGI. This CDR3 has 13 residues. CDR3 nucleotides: TGTGCCAGCTACCGGGGGGGGTACACTGAAGCTTTCTTT. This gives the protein CASYRGGYTEAFF.

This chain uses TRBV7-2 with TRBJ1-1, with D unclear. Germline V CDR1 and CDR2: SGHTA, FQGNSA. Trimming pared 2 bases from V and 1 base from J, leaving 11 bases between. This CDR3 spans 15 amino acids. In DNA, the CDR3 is TGTGCCAGCAGCTTACCGGCCGACTGGAACACTGAAGCTTTCTTT. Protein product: CASSLPADWNTEAFF.

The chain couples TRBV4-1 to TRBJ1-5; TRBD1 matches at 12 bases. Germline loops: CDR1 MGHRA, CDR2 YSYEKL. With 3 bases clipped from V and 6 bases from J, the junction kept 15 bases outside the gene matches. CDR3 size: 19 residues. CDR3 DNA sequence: TGCGCCAGCAGCCAGACTGCGGGGACAGGGGGCGGAAGGGGTCAGCCCCAGCATTTT. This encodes CASSQTAGTGGGRGQPQHF.

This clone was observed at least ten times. The CDR3 loop reads CASSPPAGTYGYTF. As DNA, the CDR3 is TGTGCCAGCAGTCCCCCAGCGGGGACGTATGGCTACACCTTC. The rearrangement links TRBV28 to TRBJ1-2; the D gene is possibly TRBD1 (5 bases). Trimming shortened V by 5 bases and J by 5 bases, and 15 bases separated the two germline ends. This CDR3 is built from 14 residues. Germline V lookup: CDR1 MDHEN, CDR2 SYDVKM.

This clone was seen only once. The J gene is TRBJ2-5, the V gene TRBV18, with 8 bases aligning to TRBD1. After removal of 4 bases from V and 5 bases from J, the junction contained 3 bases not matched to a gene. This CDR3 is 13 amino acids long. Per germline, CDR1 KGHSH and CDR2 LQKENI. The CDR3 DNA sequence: TGTGCCAGCTCACGACAGGGGTCGGAGACCCAGTACTTC. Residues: CASSRQGSETQYF.

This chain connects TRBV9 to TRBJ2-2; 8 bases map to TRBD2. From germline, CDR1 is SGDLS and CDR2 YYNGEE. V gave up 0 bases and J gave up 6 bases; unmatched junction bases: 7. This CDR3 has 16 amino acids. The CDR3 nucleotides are TGTGCCAGCAGCGTAGCGGGGGGGCCTCTTGCCGGGGAGCTGTTTTTT. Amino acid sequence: CASSVAGGPLAGELFF.

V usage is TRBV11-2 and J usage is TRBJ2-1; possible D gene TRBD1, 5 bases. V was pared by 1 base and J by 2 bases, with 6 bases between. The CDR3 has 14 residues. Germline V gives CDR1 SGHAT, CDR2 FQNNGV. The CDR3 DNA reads TGTGCCAGCAGCTTAGTGGACACCTACAATGAGCAGTTCTTC. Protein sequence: CASSLVDTYNEQFF.

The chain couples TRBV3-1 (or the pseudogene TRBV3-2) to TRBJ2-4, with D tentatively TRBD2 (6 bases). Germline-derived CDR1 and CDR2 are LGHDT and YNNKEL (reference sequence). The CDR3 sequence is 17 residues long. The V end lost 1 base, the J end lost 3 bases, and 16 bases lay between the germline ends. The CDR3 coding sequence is TGTGCCAGCAGCCAAGTGTTAGGGACCGGGAGCAAAAACATTCAGTACTTC. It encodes CASSQVLGTGSKNIQYF.

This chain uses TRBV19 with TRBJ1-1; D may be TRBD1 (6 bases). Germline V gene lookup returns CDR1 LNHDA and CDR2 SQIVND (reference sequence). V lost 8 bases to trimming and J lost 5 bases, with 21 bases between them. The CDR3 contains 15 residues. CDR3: CASVSPGASRTEAFF. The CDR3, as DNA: TGTGCCAGTGTCTCCCCAGGGGCTTCGAGGACTGAAGCTTTCTTT. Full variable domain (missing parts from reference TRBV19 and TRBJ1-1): DGGITQSPKYLFRKEGQNVTLSCEQNLNHDAMYWYRQDPGQGLRLIYYSQIVNDFQKGDIAEGYSVSREKKESFPLTVTSAQKNPTAFYLCASVSPGASRTEAFFGQGTRLTVV.

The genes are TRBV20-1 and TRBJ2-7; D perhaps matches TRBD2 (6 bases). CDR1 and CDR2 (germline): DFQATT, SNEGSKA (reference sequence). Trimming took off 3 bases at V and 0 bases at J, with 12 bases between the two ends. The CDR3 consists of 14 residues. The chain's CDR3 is CSASGGERSYEQYF. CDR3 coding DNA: TGCAGTGCTAGTGGCGGGGAACGCTCCTACGAGCAGTACTTC.